This T cell receptor beta chain was obtained from a study of T-cell memory formation after mild COVID-19. CDR1 is SGHRS, CDR2 YFSETQ, per germline. This CDR3 contains 16 residues. V lost 0 bases to trimming and J lost 6 bases; unmatched junction nucleotides: 5. Constant-segment-primed 5'RACE gave TCR alpha and TCR beta cDNA libraries with sample barcodes and UMIs. MiXCR, run by TCRdb on the 5' RACE reads, gives a single entry per CDR3 protein. The data contain some 330,000 distinct CDR3 sequences, 21% of them seen just once; the ten biggest clones take up approximately 12%. This clonotype has more than one count but fewer than ten. Its specificity is unknown. General study findings and limits: There was no confirmation that second-wave clones peaking on day 37 were SARS-CoV-2 specific.

The gene calls are TRBV5-1 and TRBJ2-4, with 11 bases lining up with TRBD1. The sequencing sample was made of PBMCs or a T cell subset sorted from them (not recorded which). The receptor's source is an adult woman who had mild COVID-19 (a few samples of this study predate the infection). Cell type and time point are not known. CDR3 sequence (DNA): TGCGCCAGCAGCTTGGGGACAGGGGGCATGAGAAACATTCAGTACTTC. Translating gives CASSLGTGGMRNIQYF.